This TCR beta chain was documented in a study of T cell clones after liver transplantation. Study-level information: In this trial, immunosuppression withdrawal was attempted within 2 years of liver transplant. Standard immunosuppression, with no induction, continued until 12-24 months after transplant.

This clone was found once. This CDR3 is also generated by other DNA sequences in the sample. From germline, CDR1 is KGHSH and CDR2 LQKENI. The CDR3 spans 13 residues. The ends were cut back, 4 bases at V and 3 bases at J, with 9 bases in the middle. Generated by immunoSEQ multiplex PCR, the TCRdb table keeps only in-frame clones and is missing some. The sample yields some 120,000 clones, around nine tenths seen once. The chain links TRBV18 to TRBJ1-1, with D hard to call. The sequencing used CD4+ T cells from blood, collected 12 months after liver transplant. The TCR comes from a human patient who received a liver transplant. Some T cells may arise from the graft donor. CDR3 sequence (DNA): TGTGCCAGCTCACAAGGACGGGACACTGAAGCTTTCTTT. This codes for CASSQGRDTEAFF.